This section outlines one T cell receptor (beta chain) sequence together with its context. The antigen is undetermined. An end of the junction does not agree with germline; a read error may underlie this. The CDR3 extends over 11 amino acids. Germline CDR1 SGHTA, CDR2 FQGNSA. These data are taken from a study of cytomegalovirus exposure and HLA in healthy donors. Study-wide points: The authors later linked a missense DCLRE1C variant to TCR beta V- and J-gene trimming.

PCR was performed using 60 Vbeta and 13 Jbeta primers. Method: immunoSEQ multiplex PCR; TCRdb's copy keeps in-frame clones and lacks some. The sample yields some 150,000 clones, around four fifths seen once. The gene calls are TRBV7-2 and TRBJ2-1; D unresolved. The TCR was taken from a male donor in good health and CMV-seronegative. The material sequenced was PBMCs. This CDR3 reads CASSSFNEQFF. CDR3 nucleotide sequence: TGTGCCAGCAGCTCCTTCAATGAGCAGTTCTTC.